These 10 T cell receptor beta chains originate from one sample sequenced in a study of T cell responses to AZD1222 COVID-19 vaccine. TCRdb's table, derived via immunoSEQ multiplex PCR, lists solely in-frame clones and lacks some. The sample lists 40,000 to 60,000 clones; about 87% were seen once. The starting material was peripheral blood, obtained 28 days after the second AZD1222 dose. The receptors here all came from an adult who received the AZD1222 COVID-19 vaccine.

This clone has just one count. The chain employs TRBV11-2 and TRBJ2-1; TRBD1 aligns across 10 bases. Trimming cost V 4 bases and J 8 bases; bases outside gene matches: 14. The CDR3 has 17 residues. Germline CDR1 and CDR2: SGHAT and FQNNGV. The CDR3 loop reads CASSSLRQGARVDEQFF. As DNA, the CDR3 is TGTGCCAGCAGCTCGCTCCGACAGGGGGCCCGCGTCGATGAGCAGTTCTTC.

The V and J genes are TRBV13 and TRBJ2-1; possibly TRBD1 for D (6 bases). V lost 1 base and J 0 bases, leaving 10 bases between the germline ends. CDR3 length: 16 residues. CDR1 is PRHDT, CDR2 FYEKMQ, per germline (reference sequence). Here the CDR3 reads CASSLVQGVSYNEQFF. The CDR3 bases are TGTGCCAGCAGCTTAGTACAGGGCGTCTCCTACAATGAGCAGTTCTTC.

This chain links TRBV19 with TRBJ2-4; a weak D match, TRBD1 (6 bases). V gave up 5 bases and J gave up 4 bases, with 24 bases separating them. Germline V gene sequence: CDR1 LNHDA, CDR2 SQIVND (reference sequence). The CDR3 has 18 residues. The CDR3 sequence is CASSPLWGLVGGKNIQYF. CDR3 coding DNA: TGTGCCAGTAGTCCCCTGTGGGGGCTTGTAGGGGGAAAAAACATTCAGTACTTC.

The rearrangement joins TRBV19 to TRBJ2-3; 10 bases align to TRBD2. Looked up from germline, CDR1 is LNHDA and CDR2 is SQIVND (reference sequence). This CDR3 spans 17 amino acids. V dropped 1 base and J dropped 5; count of bases not matched to a gene: 9. The CDR3 loop reads CASSIGLAGVIGDTQYF. For the CDR3, the DNA is TGTGCCAGTAGTATAGGGCTAGCGGGGGTCATAGGAGATACGCAGTATTTT.

The chain has TRBV3-1 (or the pseudogene TRBV3-2) and TRBJ2-7; D is uncertain. Germline values: CDR1 LGHDT, CDR2 YNNKEL (reference sequence). V lost 0 bases, J lost 4 bases, and 1 base lay in between. This CDR3 comprises 11 residues. CDR3 loop: CASSQEYEQYF. CDR3 sequence (DNA): TGTGCCAGCAGCCAAGAGTACGAGCAGTACTTC.

The rearrangement uses TRBV4-1 and TRBJ2-7; weak D call: TRBD1 (5 bases). This CDR3 contains 14 residues. Germline V CDR1 and CDR2: MGHRA, YSYEKL. Deletions cut 4 bases from V and 3 bases from J, with 13 bases between. The CDR3 DNA reads as TGCGCCAGCAGCCGCGGACATCCCATCTACGAGCAGTACTTC. This sequence encodes CASSRGHPIYEQYF.

The chain combines TRBV12-3 or TRBV12-4 with TRBJ2-1; D not certain. The CDR3 contains 13 residues. V lost 3 bases and J 7 bases, leaving 10 bases between the germline ends. CDR3 sequence (DNA): TGTGCCAGCAGTTTTGCCGTCCGGAATGAGCAGTTCTTC. This encodes CASSFAVRNEQFF.

CDR3 nucleotides: TGTGCCAGCAGTGAAGGAAGGGGAGTCTATGGCTACACCTTC. Protein sequence: CASSEGRGVYGYTF. The genes are TRBV2 and TRBJ1-2, with a possible D match to TRBD1 (5 bases). This CDR3 contains 14 residues. Germline V gene data show CDR1 as SNHLY and CDR2 as FYNNEI. V was trimmed by 1 base and J by 4 bases, leaving 10 bases between them.

This chain connects TRBV7-9 to TRBJ1-6, with TRBD1 as a possible D gene (5 bases). V gave up 6 bases and J gave up 9 bases, with 12 bases separating them. CDR3 length equals 13 residues. Per the germline V gene, CDR1 is SEHNR and CDR2 is FQNEAQ (reference sequence). The CDR3 nucleotides are TGTGCCAGCAGTCGTAGGGACTCTTCACCCCTCCACTTT. This sequence encodes CASSRRDSSPLHF.

The rearrangement joins TRBV19 to TRBJ2-7, with 9 nucleotides matching TRBD2. The CDR3 sequence is 15 residues long. Germline CDR1 LNHDA, CDR2 SQIVND (reference sequence). The trim removed 1 base at V and 4 bases at J, leaving 5 bases unmatched. CDR3 coding DNA: TGTGCCAGTAGTATAGGGGATAGCGGGAGTTACGAGCAGTACTTC. This codes for CASSIGDSGSYEQYF.